This entry describes one T cell receptor (beta chain). Among Cohort 3 donors, those recovered had two negative PCRs, clearance, or symptom resolution. This sample was included in a study of blood T cell repertoires in COVID-19. Study overall: T cells, B-cell-depleted T cells, or PBMCs provided the cDNA or gDNA that served as material.

Source study methods: Estimates of nucleated cell counts were drawn from the amplification of reference gene primers. Only in-frame clones appear in the TCRdb table, and some are missing; sequencing was by immunoSEQ multiplex PCR. The V and J calls and clone size come from that table; D and trimming were worked out from the DNA. The sample has about 250,000 clones, 88% seen once. The V end was cut by 5 bases, the J end by 4 bases, with 18 bases between. The CDR3 is 16 amino acids. Per the germline V gene, CDR1 is MDHEN and CDR2 is SYDVKM. Input material: PBMCs or T cells enriched from blood (not recorded which). The rearrangement joins TRBV28 to TRBJ1-5; a possible D gene is TRBD1 (6 bases). This TCR derives from a woman between 50 and 59 years old who had recovered from COVID-19. As DNA, the CDR3 is TGTGCCAGCAGTCTCCGCTCCGGGACAAGAAATCAGCCCCAGCATTTT. It encodes CASSLRSGTRNQPQHF.